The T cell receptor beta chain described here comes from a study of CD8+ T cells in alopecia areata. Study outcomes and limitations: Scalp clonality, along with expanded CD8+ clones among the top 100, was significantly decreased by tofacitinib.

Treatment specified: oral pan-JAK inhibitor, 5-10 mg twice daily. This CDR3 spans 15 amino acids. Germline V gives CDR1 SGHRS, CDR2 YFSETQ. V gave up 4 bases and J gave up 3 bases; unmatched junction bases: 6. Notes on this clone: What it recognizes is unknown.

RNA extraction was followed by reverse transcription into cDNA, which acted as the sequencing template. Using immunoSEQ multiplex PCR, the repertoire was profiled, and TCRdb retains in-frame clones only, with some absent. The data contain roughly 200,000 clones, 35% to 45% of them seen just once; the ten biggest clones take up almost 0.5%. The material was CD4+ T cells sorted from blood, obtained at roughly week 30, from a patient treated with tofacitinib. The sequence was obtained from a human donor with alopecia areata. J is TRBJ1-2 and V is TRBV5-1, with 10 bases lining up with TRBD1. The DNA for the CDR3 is TGCGCCAGCAGCCTGAGACAGGGGGCTGACTATGGCTACACCTTC. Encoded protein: CASSLRQGADYGYTF.